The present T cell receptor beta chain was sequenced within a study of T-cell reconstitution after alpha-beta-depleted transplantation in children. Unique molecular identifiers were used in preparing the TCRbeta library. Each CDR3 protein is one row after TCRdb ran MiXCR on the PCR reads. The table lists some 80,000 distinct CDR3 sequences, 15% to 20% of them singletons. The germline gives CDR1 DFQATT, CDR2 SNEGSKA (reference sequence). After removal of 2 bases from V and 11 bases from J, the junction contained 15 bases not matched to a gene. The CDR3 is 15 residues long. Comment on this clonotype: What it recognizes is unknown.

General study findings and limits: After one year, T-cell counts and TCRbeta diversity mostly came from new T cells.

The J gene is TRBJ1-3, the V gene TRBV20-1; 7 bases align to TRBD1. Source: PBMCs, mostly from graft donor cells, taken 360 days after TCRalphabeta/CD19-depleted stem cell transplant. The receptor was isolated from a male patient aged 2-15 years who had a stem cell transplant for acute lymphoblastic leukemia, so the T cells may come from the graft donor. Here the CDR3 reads CSARSSGTVFGAIYF. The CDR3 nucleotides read TGCAGTGCTAGATCCTCCGGGACAGTCTTCGGAGCCATATATTTT.